This entry is about one TCR beta chain. Profiling relied on immunoSEQ multiplex PCR, and the TCRdb table lists in-frame clones only, not all of them. Of hundreds of thousands of clones listed, roughly 98% are singletons. Positively selected for CCR7, the CD45RO-negative cells used as naive CD8 cells excluded terminally differentiated effector memory CD45RA+ cells. This record comes from a study of shared clonotypes between healthy human individuals. Trimming cost V 5 bases and J 1 base; bases outside gene matches: 4. The CDR3 contains 14 residues. CDR1 is PRHDT, CDR2 FYEKMQ, per germline (reference sequence).

The sequenced sample was naive CD8+ T cells sorted from blood. This receptor was taken from a man between 25 and 39 years old in good health. The gene calls are TRBV13 and TRBJ2-5, with TRBD2 matching 7 bases. The CDR3 coding sequence is TGTGCCAGCAGCCGAGGGGAGGGCCAAGAGACCCAGTACTTC. It specifies CASSRGEGQETQYF.